This T cell receptor beta chain was retrieved from a study of cytomegalovirus exposure and HLA in healthy donors. This PCR relied on a set of 60 Vbeta primers and 13 Jbeta primers. Assay: immunoSEQ multiplex PCR; the TCRdb copy retains only in-frame clones and omits some. The sample holds under 250,000 clones; around 80% are singletons and the top ten take around 4.8%. Germline V gene lookup returns CDR1 SGHNT and CDR2 YYREEE (reference sequence). V gave up 4 bases and J gave up 1 base, with 8 bases separating them. The CDR3 extends over 13 amino acids. The specimen sequenced was PBMCs. The V and J genes are TRBV5-4 and TRBJ2-5, with D hard to call. The sequence was obtained from a woman aged 30 to 39 in good health and CMV-seropositive. The CDR3 DNA reads TGTGCCAGCAGCCTCGTTTCCCAAGAGACCCAGTACTTC. Amino acid sequence: CASSLVSQETQYF.